Below are 12 T cell receptor beta chains sequenced from a single sample in a study of blood T cell repertoires in COVID-19 (dated by TCRdb to 2020 to 2021). Library generation was performed with the immunoSEQ multiplex PCR assay. TCRdb mirrors the immuneACCESS table, restricted to in-frame sequences. Some clones are absent from its copies; in checked studies, under half trace to an unresolved V gene, and the reason for the others is unknown. Across this sample there are roughly 290,000 clones, with roughly 86% seen only once. The top ten constitute 7.8% of the sample. The sample comprised peripheral blood. These TCRs come from a woman between 50 and 59 years old who had recovered from COVID-19.

This clone was observed a few times. The chain has TRBV6-5 and TRBJ2-2; D is undetermined. The V end lost 0 bases, the J end lost 5 bases, and 13 bases lay between the germline ends. CDR1 is MNHEY and CDR2 is SVGAGI in the germline V gene. The CDR3 contains 16 residues. The CDR3 loop is CASSYSLAGRTGELFF. Written as DNA, the CDR3 is TGTGCCAGCAGTTACTCGCTGGCAGGAAGGACCGGGGAGCTGTTTTTT.

The chain is built from TRBV7-2 and TRBJ1-5; D is undetermined. This CDR3 is 14 amino acids long. V lost 5 bases and J 4 bases, leaving 12 bases between the germline ends. The germline V gene encodes CDR1 SGHTA and CDR2 FQGNSA. The CDR3 here is CASSPELRNQPQHF. CDR3 DNA: TGTGCCAGCAGCCCGGAGCTGAGGAATCAGCCCCAGCATTTT.

The rearrangement joins TRBV4-1 to TRBJ1-2; no definite D call. Per germline, CDR1 MGHRA and CDR2 YSYEKL. V gave up 0 bases and J gave up 5 bases, with 16 bases separating them. The CDR3 has 16 amino acids. For the CDR3, the DNA is TGCGCCAGCAGCCAAGAAGTAGGCACACCGGGGTATGGCTACACCTTC. Protein product: CASSQEVGTPGYGYTF.

V usage is TRBV27 and J usage is TRBJ1-6, with D uncertain. The CDR3 contains 14 residues. V lost 2 bases and J lost 7, with 9 bases in between. Germline CDR1 reads MNHEY; CDR2 reads SMNVEV (reference sequence). CDR3 region: CASSLIAWNSPLHF. The CDR3 coding sequence is TGTGCCAGCAGTTTAATCGCGTGGAATTCACCCCTCCACTTT.

The V gene is TRBV7-2, the J gene TRBJ2-6; 7 positions match TRBD1. There are 16 residues in the CDR3. The V gene end was trimmed by 5 bases and the J gene end by 5 bases; junction bases not matched to a gene: 9. Germline CDR1 is SGHTA and CDR2 is FQGNSA. CDR3 in DNA: TGTGCCAGCAGCCCAGACAGGGTCTTCCGGGCCAACGTCCTGACTTTC. Protein product: CASSPDRVFRANVLTF.

The chain combines TRBV6-2 or TRBV6-3 with TRBJ1-6; unclear D gene. The CDR3 has 15 residues. CDR1 MNHEY and CDR2 SVGEGT come from the germline V gene. Trimming pared 6 bases from V and 7 bases from J, leaving 16 bases between. The CDR3, as DNA: TGTGCCAGCAGCAACATCGGACGGGGAAATTCACCCCTCCACTTT. Its protein is CASSNIGRGNSPLHF.

The chain employs TRBV19 and TRBJ2-7, with a weak D call TRBD1 (5 bases). The CDR3 consists of 14 residues. The germline gives CDR1 LNHDA, CDR2 SQIVND (reference sequence). V was cut by 1 base and J by 3 bases, with 10 bases left in between. The CDR3 coding sequence is TGTGCCAGTAGTATAGGTCAGGGCTTCTACGAGCAGTACTTC. This gives the protein CASSIGQGFYEQYF. The variable domain in full, completed from reference TRBV19 and TRBJ2-7, reads DGGITQSPKYLFRKEGQNVTLSCEQNLNHDAMYWYRQDPGQGLRLIYYSQIVNDFQKGDIAEGYSVSREKKESFPLTVTSAQKNPTAFYLCASSIGQGFYEQYFGPGTRLTVT.

V and J are TRBV28 and TRBJ2-3; D might be TRBD1 (6 bases). V dropped 2 bases and J dropped 0 bases, with 18 bases sitting between them. This CDR3 contains 18 residues. Per germline, CDR1 MDHEN and CDR2 SYDVKM. The CDR3 nucleotides read TGTGCCAGCAGTTTACTGACAGGTGGTTTTTTTAGCACAGATACGCAGTATTTT. This codes for CASSLLTGGFFSTDTQYF.

This clone appeared once. The chain carries TRBV11-3 and TRBJ2-7, with TRBD2 matching 7 bases. The V and J ends lost 1 base and 0 bases, in that order; junction bases with no gene match: 3. The V gene's germline CDR1 is SGHNT and CDR2 YENEEA. The CDR3 consists of 15 residues. The CDR3 nucleotides read TGTGCCAGCAGCTTAGGGGGCGGGAGCTCCTACGAGCAGTACTTC. It encodes CASSLGGGSSYEQYF.

The V gene is TRBV4-3, the J gene TRBJ1-6; possibly TRBD1 for D (5 bases). Trimming removed 4 bases at V and 9 bases at J, with 16 bases between. CDR3 length equals 15 residues. Germline V lookup: CDR1 LGHNA, CDR2 YSLEER. This CDR3 reads CASSPEPGGISPLHF. The CDR3 nucleotides read TGCGCCAGCAGCCCGGAACCTGGGGGGATTTCACCCCTCCACTTT.

The chain uses TRBV18 and TRBJ2-7; 9 bases align to TRBD1. J gave up 2 bases and V 6 bases, and 11 bases lay outside the gene matches. Germline values: CDR1 KGHSH, CDR2 LQKENI. CDR3 length equals 16 residues. Here the CDR3 DNA reads TGTGCCAGCTCCCCCCCAGTAAGGACAGGGGCCTACGAGCAGTACTTC. Translating gives CASSPPVRTGAYEQYF.

This clone was seen only once. The sample contains more than one DNA sequence encoding this CDR3. DNA of the CDR3: TGTGCCACCAGCGAGGGTTATGGCTACACCTTC. Translating gives CATSEGYGYTF. The chain employs TRBV24-1 and TRBJ1-2; D gene unclear. V was shortened by 7 bases and J by 5 bases, with 7 bases between the two germline ends. The CDR3 is 11 amino acids. Germline V gene sequence: CDR1 KGHDR, CDR2 SFDVKD.